Listed below are T cell receptor beta chains from one sample, sequenced in a study of T-cell reconstitution after alpha-beta-depleted transplantation in children. TCRdb passed the PCR reads through MiXCR, listing each CDR3 protein once. The sample lists fewer than 150,000 distinct CDR3 sequences; roughly 23% were seen once. Sequencing used PBMCs, mostly from graft donor cells, obtained 180 days after TCRalphabeta/CD19-depleted stem cell transplant. These receptors were collected from a male patient aged 2-9 years who had a stem cell transplant for chronic granulomatous disease, so the T cells may come from the graft donor. The CDR3 runs from the conserved cysteine through the conserved F or W. A D gene is named only where the DNA matches it firmly. Clone size is stated in some rows and not others, as once, few, many or a class when expanded.

V	D	size	J	DNA	CDR3
TRBV20-1	.	few	TRBJ2-1	TGCAGTGCTAGAAAAAACTTGAATGAGCAGTTCTTC	CSARKNLNEQFF
TRBV20-1	.	many	TRBJ2-1	TGCAGTGCTAGAGATATTCGGGTAGCCACCCCAGACCAGTTCTTC	CSARDIRVATPDQFF
TRBV7-2	TRBD2	many	TRBJ2-7	TGTGCCAGCAGCTCCAATGGACTAGCGGGGCACGAGCAGTACTTC	CASSSNGLAGHEQYF
TRBV11-2	.	.	TRBJ2-5	TGTGCCAGCAGGTCCCTACGCGGTCAAGAGACCCAGTACTTC	CASRSLRGQETQYF
TRBV5-1	.	many	TRBJ1-5	TGCGCCAGCAGCTCGGGAGATAGCAATCAGCCCCAGCATTTT	CASSSGDSNQPQHF
TRBV12-3/TRBV12-4	.	.	TRBJ2-7	TGTGCCAGCAGTTTGGTGTCCGCTTACGAGCAGTACTTC	CASSLVSAYEQYF
TRBV24-1	.	once	TRBJ2-3	TGTGCCACCAGTGGATCTGGAGATACGCAGTATTTT	CATSGSGDTQYF
TRBV20-1	TRBD2	many	TRBJ2-7	TGCAGTGCCCCCCCCCTAGCGGGAGAACGCGAGCAGTACTTC	CSAPPLAGEREQYF
TRBV29-1	TRBD2	many	TRBJ2-2	TGCAGCGTTGAAGGACTAGCGACAAACACCGGGGAGCTGTTTTTT	CSVEGLATNTGELFF
TRBV29-1	.	.	TRBJ1-1	TGCAGCGTTCGGACAGTTGAAGCTTTCTTT	CSVRTVEAFF
TRBV12-3/TRBV12-4	.	.	TRBJ2-1	TGTGCCAGCAATGCAGCCTCCTACAATGAGCAGTTCTTC	CASNAASYNEQFF
TRBV10-3	.	.	TRBJ2-3	TGTGCCATCAGTGTTAGCACAGATACGCAGTATTTT	CAISVSTDTQYF
TRBV12-3/TRBV12-4	TRBD1	many	TRBJ2-5	TGTGCCAGCAGCGGCCAGGGGGCTCAAGAGACCCAGTACTTC	CASSGQGAQETQYF
TRBV7-6	TRBD2	many	TRBJ2-7	TGTGCCAGCAGCTTAACCGGACTAGCTGGTAGTCGGGGATACTACGAGCAGTACTTC	CASSLTGLAGSRGYYEQYF
TRBV5-6	.	once	TRBJ2-7	TGTGCCAGCAGCTCGGACCGTCACTCATCTTACGAGCAGTACTTC	CASSSDRHSSYEQYF
TRBV20-1	.	many	TRBJ1-2	TGCAGTGCTCAGTCCCCCCAAGTCTCTCCCTATGGCTACACCTTC	CSAQSPQVSPYGYTF
TRBV7-2	.	many	TRBJ1-4	TGTGCCAGCAGCGGGGGCGCCGCAACTAATGAAAAACTGTTTTTT	CASSGGAATNEKLFF
TRBV7-9	.	few	TRBJ2-2	TGTGCCAGCAGCCTAGTGGGCTCGAACACCGGGGAGCTGTTTTTT	CASSLVGSNTGELFF
TRBV9	TRBD2	many	TRBJ2-2	TGTGCCAGCAGCGCCAGACTAGCAGAGACCGGGGAGCTGTTTTTT	CASSARLAETGELFF
TRBV15	TRBD2	.	TRBJ2-7	TGTGCCACCAGCACGTTGACTAGCGGGAGGTCCTACGAGCAGTACTTC	CATSTLTSGRSYEQYF
TRBV6-2/TRBV6-3	.	.	TRBJ2-1	TGTGCCAGCAGTTATGGCACATTCAATGAGCAGTTCTTC	CASSYGTFNEQFF
TRBV6-1	.	few	TRBJ2-6	TGTGCCAGCAACCCCAGGGGATCTGGGGCCAACGTCCTGACTTTC	CASNPRGSGANVLTF
TRBV15	.	few	TRBJ2-1	TGTGCCACCAGCAGAGGGGGTCTAATCGCGGAGCAGTTCTTC	CATSRGGLIAEQFF
TRBV6-2/TRBV6-3	TRBD2	.	TRBJ2-1	TGTGCCAGCAGTCAAATGGGGACTAGCGGGAGAGATGAGCAGTTCTTC	CASSQMGTSGRDEQFF
TRBV12-3/TRBV12-4	.	many	TRBJ2-1	TGTGCCAGCATTCCCTGGGAGGGGGCCCACAATGAGCAGTTCTTC	CASIPWEGAHNEQFF
TRBV12-3/TRBV12-4	.	many	TRBJ2-3	TGTGCCAGCACCCTCGGGCTGGATACGCAGTATTTT	CASTLGLDTQYF
TRBV12-3/TRBV12-4	TRBD2	many	TRBJ2-7	TGTGCCAGCAGTTCCGAGCGGGAGGGCCCCTACGAGCAGTACTTC	CASSSEREGPYEQYF
TRBV12-3/TRBV12-4	.	few	TRBJ2-2	TGTGCCAGCAGTCCCCTGGTTAACACCGGGGAGCTGTTTTTT	CASSPLVNTGELFF
TRBV11-2	TRBD1	few	TRBJ2-7	TGTGCCAGCAGCCCCGGGACAGGGTCCCTTAAATCCTCCTACGAGCAGTACTTC	CASSPGTGSLKSSYEQYF
TRBV12-3/TRBV12-4	.	few	TRBJ1-1	TGTGCCAGCAGTCCGTTGCGGGCTGGTTTAAACACTGAAGCTTTCTTT	CASSPLRAGLNTEAFF
TRBV5-1	TRBD2	.	TRBJ2-7	TGCGCCAGCAGACCCACTAGCGGGCAGGCCTACGAGCAGTACTTC	CASRPTSGQAYEQYF
TRBV29-1	.	many	TRBJ2-5	TGCAGCGTTGATGTATCAACAAACAGCTTCCAAGAGACCCAGTACTTC	CSVDVSTNSFQETQYF
TRBV11-2	TRBD2	.	TRBJ2-1	TGTGCCAGCAGCTTAATCGCGGGAGTTGGTTCCTACAATGAGCAGTTCTTC	CASSLIAGVGSYNEQFF
TRBV7-3	.	few	TRBJ2-1	TGTGCCAGCAGCCCTCTGGCTAAGGGCGAGCAGTTCTTC	CASSPLAKGEQFF
TRBV10-3	.	.	TRBJ1-5	TGTGCCATCAGTGAGTCGGGTCGGGACAATCAGCCCCAGCATTTT	CAISESGRDNQPQHF
TRBV7-2	.	few	TRBJ2-7	TGTGCCAGCAGCTTAGCACAGGGTTACTACGAGCAGTACTTC	CASSLAQGYYEQYF
TRBV12-3/TRBV12-4	TRBD1	many	TRBJ2-1	TGTGCCAGCAGGACAGGGGGGTACAATGAGCAGTTCTTC	CASRTGGYNEQFF
TRBV24-1	.	.	TRBJ2-1	TGTGCCAAGTGCCTCGCAACACCGCAGTTCTTC	CAKCLATPQFF
TRBV7-2	.	many	TRBJ1-6	TGTGCCAGCAGCTTTCACAGTAATAATTCACCCCTCCACTTT	CASSFHSNNSPLHF
TRBV5-1	TRBD1	many	TRBJ2-3	TGCGCCAGCAGCATAGGGACAGCCAGAACAGATACGCAGTATTTT	CASSIGTARTDTQYF
TRBV15	TRBD1	many	TRBJ1-5	TGTGCCATCGCTAGACAGGGTGATCAGCCCCAGCATTTT	CAIARQGDQPQHF
TRBV7-6	TRBD2	.	TRBJ2-7	TGTGCCAGCGGCTCCTTAGCGGGAGAACTTCAGTTT	CASGSLAGELQF
TRBV7-6	TRBD2	few	TRBJ2-1	TGTGCCAGCAGCTCTACTAGCGGGAGATCCAATGAGCAGTTCTTC	CASSSTSGRSNEQFF
TRBV12-3/TRBV12-4	.	.	TRBJ2-7	TGTGCCAGCAGTTTTAGTCCCAGCGGATACGAGCAGTACTTC	CASSFSPSGYEQYF
TRBV6-2/TRBV6-3	.	.	TRBJ2-7	TGTGCCAGCAGTTACTCTAACATCGAGCAGTACTTC	CASSYSNIEQYF
TRBV20-1	TRBD2	few	TRBJ2-5	TGCAGTGCTAGAGATCCCCTAGCGGGGACCCAAGAGACCCAGTACTTC	CSARDPLAGTQETQYF
TRBV20-1	.	few	TRBJ2-6	TGCAGTGCGTCACCGGGACGGAGCTCTGGGGCCAACGTCCTGACTTTC	CSASPGRSSGANVLTF
TRBV5-1	.	few	TRBJ2-7	TGCGCCAGCAGCTTGGGATCGGAGCTCTACGAGCAGTACTTC	CASSLGSELYEQYF
TRBV5-1	.	.	TRBJ2-2	TGCGCCAGCAGCGTAGGACATGCGAACACCGGGGAGCTGTTTTTT	CASSVGHANTGELFF
TRBV5-1	.	many	TRBJ2-5	TGCGCCAGCCGCACCGCACCTTACGCAGGGACCCAGTACTTC	CASRTAPYAGTQYF
TRBV12-3/TRBV12-4	.	few	TRBJ2-7	TGTGCCAGCAGTTTAGCTCCAAACTACGAGCAGTACTTC	CASSLAPNYEQYF